Presented here are 17 T cell receptor beta chains from one specimen sequenced in a study of Ad26.COV2.S vaccination and SARS-CoV-2 variants. Treatment here: roughly 18 received Ad26.COV2.S at low or high dose, single or two shots; several received placebo; per-sample allocation not given. Day 63 after the first injection of vaccine or placebo was the sampling time. TCRdb keeps only in-frame clones here, not all; method: immunoSEQ multiplex PCR. The profile shows under 550,000 clones, around 87% of them singletons. This sample comprised peripheral blood, obtained in a trial of Ad26.COV2.S vaccine versus placebo. Source of these receptors: a person between 18 and 65 years old who received the Ad26.COV2.S COVID-19 vaccine or a placebo.

The chain employs TRBV5-1 and TRBJ1-6; TRBD1 aligns across 9 bases. This CDR3 spans 16 amino acids. Looked up from germline, CDR1 is SGHRS and CDR2 is YFSETQ. V dropped 1 base and J dropped 5; count of bases not matched to a gene: 4. The CDR3 loop is CASSLSGTGNNSPLHF. The DNA for the CDR3 is TGCGCCAGCAGCTTGTCCGGGACAGGGAATAATTCACCCCTCCACTTT.

The rearrangement uses TRBV3-1 (or the pseudogene TRBV3-2) and TRBJ2-4, with D possibly being TRBD1 or TRBD2 (5 bases each). The germline V gene has CDR1 LGHDT and CDR2 YNNKEL (reference sequence). The length of the CDR3 is 17 residues. The V end was cut by 4 bases, the J end by 0 bases, with 16 bases between. The CDR3 loop reads CASSPPIPGTAKNIQYF. In nucleotides, the CDR3 is TGTGCCAGCAGCCCACCCATTCCCGGGACAGCCAAAAACATTCAGTACTTC.

This clone has a single count. The chain combines TRBV7-9 with TRBJ2-3; 8 bases match TRBD2. The V gene's germline CDR1 is SEHNR and CDR2 FQNEAQ (reference sequence). The V segment lost 2 bases and the J segment 0 bases; nucleotides outside the gene matches: 10. The CDR3 sequence is 18 residues long. CDR3 region: CASSLWASGSSSTDTQYF. The CDR3 DNA sequence: TGTGCCAGCAGCTTATGGGCTAGCGGGTCGTCTAGCACAGATACGCAGTATTTT.

The rearrangement links TRBV7-7 to TRBJ2-3, with no clear D. The CDR3 has 14 amino acids. Germline V gives CDR1 SSHAT, CDR2 FNYEAQ (reference sequence). V lost 4 bases, J lost 3 bases, and 11 bases lay in between. The CDR3 here is CASSSGPFTDTQYF. The CDR3 DNA sequence: TGTGCCAGCAGCTCTGGACCTTTTACAGATACGCAGTATTTT.

Here the CDR3 reads CASSSSAYNSNQPQHF. The CDR3, as DNA: TGTGCCAGCTCATCATCCGCGTACAATAGCAATCAGCCCCAGCATTTT. The rearrangement links TRBV18 to TRBJ1-5; D is undetermined. The CDR3 consists of 16 residues. With 5 bases removed from V and 0 bases from J, the gap between germline ends came to 14 bases. The germline CDR1 and CDR2 sequences are KGHSH and LQKENI. Using reference TRBV18 and TRBJ1-5 for the parts outside the CDR3, the full variable domain is NAGVMQNPRHLVRRRGQEARLRCSPMKGHSHVYWYRQLPEEGLKFMVYLQKENIIDESGMPKERFSAEFPKEGPSILRIQQVVRGDSAAYFCASSSSAYNSNQPQHFGDGTRLSIL.

This chain joins TRBV10-3 and TRBJ2-5, with 12 positions matching TRBD2. The V and J ends lost 5 bases and 3 bases, in that order; junction bases with no gene match: 1. Germline V gene lookup returns CDR1 ENHRY and CDR2 SYGVKD. The CDR3 totals 14 residues. In DNA form, the CDR3 reads TGTGCCATCAGTCCTAGCGGGGGGGAAGAGACCCAGTACTTC. Amino acid sequence: CAISPSGGEETQYF.

The rearrangement uses TRBV10-2 and TRBJ1-2; 10 nucleotides line up with TRBD1. The CDR3 sequence is 14 residues long. Germline V CDR1 and CDR2: WSHSY, SAAADI. Trimming took 1 base from V and 4 from J; bases not matched to a gene: 0. The CDR3 sequence is CASSEWTGGYGYTF. CDR3 coding DNA: TGCGCCAGCAGTGAGTGGACAGGGGGCTATGGCTACACCTTC.

DNA of the CDR3: TGTGCCAGCAGTCCATCCCATGAGCAGTTCTTC. Translation gives CASSPSHEQFF. The chain recombines TRBV6-2 or TRBV6-3 with TRBJ2-1, with unresolved D. The V end was cut by 5 bases, the J end by 8 bases, with 7 bases between. The CDR3 runs to 11 residues. Looked up from germline, CDR1 is MNHEY and CDR2 is SVGEGT.

V usage is TRBV6-5 and J usage is TRBJ2-3; D ambiguous. This CDR3 spans 15 amino acids. CDR1 is MNHEY and CDR2 is SVGAGI in the germline V gene. Trimming took off 0 bases at V and 1 base at J, with 8 bases between the two ends. The CDR3 region has the DNA TGTGCCAGCAGTTACTCGAGGCAGCGCACAGATACGCAGTATTTT. Its translation is CASSYSRQRTDTQYF.

The CDR3 coding sequence is TGTGCCAGCAGCCCCGGGGGACAAAAGGAGGAAAAACTGTTTTTT. As protein: CASSPGGQKEEKLFF. V gene TRBV21-1 combines with J gene TRBJ1-4. TRBV21-1 is a recognized pseudogene. CDR3 length: 15 amino acids.

The rearrangement links TRBV11-3 to TRBJ2-3, with TRBD1 matching 8 bases. The germline CDR1 and CDR2 sequences are SGHNT and YENEEA. The CDR3 has 14 amino acids. V lost 5 bases and J lost 1; bases outside the gene matches: 2. CDR3 bases: TGTGCCAGCAGCCCGACAGGGGGCACAGATACGCAGTATTTT. Residues: CASSPTGGTDTQYF.

The chain is built from TRBV10-3 and TRBJ2-7; 9 positions agree with TRBD1. The J segment lost 2 bases and the V segment lost 7 bases, leaving 9 bases of the junction unmatched. CDR3 length: 15 amino acids. Germline CDR1 and CDR2: ENHRY and SYGVKD. This CDR3 is CAIKPSRDRAYEQYF. CDR3 bases: TGTGCCATCAAGCCGAGCCGGGACAGGGCCTACGAGCAGTACTTC.

The chain is built from TRBV7-8 and TRBJ1-5; no firm D call. There are 12 residues in the CDR3. In germline, CDR1 is SGHVS, CDR2 FQNEAQ. V shed 5 bases and J shed 7 bases, with 9 bases lying between them. DNA for the CDR3: TGTGCCAGCAGCCCCCTCGGGCAGCCCCAGCATTTT. It encodes CASSPLGQPQHF.

The table lists this clone with a few counts. This chain connects TRBV2 to TRBJ2-7; possible D gene TRBD1, 6 bases. Trimming cost V 0 bases and J 7 bases, with 19 bases left between them. CDR1 is SNHLY and CDR2 is FYNNEI in the germline V gene. The CDR3 covers 16 residues. The CDR3 here is CASSEALPGTQGEQYF. DNA for the CDR3: TGTGCCAGCAGTGAAGCTTTGCCGGGGACCCAGGGGGAGCAGTACTTC.

The chain combines TRBV2 with TRBJ2-5; 8 positions match TRBD2. Trimming took 7 bases from V and 6 from J; bases not matched to a gene: 22. CDR1 is SNHLY and CDR2 is FYNNEI in the germline V gene. This CDR3 comprises 18 residues. CDR3 sequence reads: CASKGPGSGALRGQTQYF. DNA for the CDR3: TGTGCCAGCAAGGGACCGGGTAGCGGGGCCCTCCGGGGCCAGACCCAGTACTTC.

The CDR3, as DNA: TGTGCCAGCAGCATGTTTCAGGAGACTACTAACTATGGCTACACCTTC. Protein product: CASSMFQETTNYGYTF. V is TRBV13 and J is TRBJ1-2; no firm D call. The CDR3 extends over 16 amino acids. Trimming took off 5 bases at V and 0 bases at J, with 16 bases between the two ends. Per the germline V gene, CDR1 is PRHDT and CDR2 is FYEKMQ (reference sequence).

V usage is TRBV7-3 and J usage is TRBJ2-5, with D unclear. This CDR3 is built from 13 residues. Trimming removed 5 bases at V and 7 bases at J, with 14 bases between. Germline assignment: CDR1 SGHTA and CDR2 FQGTGA. The DNA of the CDR3 is TGTGCCAGCAGCCCCGCCGCTTCGGGGACCCAGTACTTC. The encoded protein is CASSPAASGTQYF.